These T cell receptor beta chains were read from a single sample in a study of human T cells and chemical hapten exposure. Each CDR3 protein is one row after TCRdb ran MiXCR on the RACE reads. The sample has 35,000 to 50,000 distinct CDR3 sequences; 3% to 4% are singletons. Material: whole blood. These receptors were taken from a human donor in good health. Some clones in this sample may be carry-over from other donors' samples. Each CDR3 is given with its conserved first and last residue.

J gene	CDR3 length	V gene	CDR3 protein
TRBJ2-3	14	TRBV5-6	CASRKTGSTDTQYF
TRBJ2-5	15	TRBV12-3/TRBV12-4	CASSIGTSGSETQYF
TRBJ1-2	13	TRBV29-1	CSVEEGRNYGYTF
TRBJ1-1	16	TRBV5-6	CASSLDRGNLRTEAFF
TRBJ2-1	16	TRBV28	CASSLRKGPSYNEQFF
TRBJ2-3	16	TRBV5-5	CASSLSGTTSTDTQYF
TRBJ2-1	13	TRBV21-1	CASSKGEYGEQFF
TRBJ2-7	12	TRBV3-1	CASSQEQWEQYF
TRBJ2-7	14	TRBV28	CASSPGQGIHEQYF
TRBJ2-7	15	TRBV18	CASSPVRDSSYEQYF
TRBJ1-1	15	TRBV10-2	CASRTQSGEKTEAFF
TRBJ1-2	14	TRBV13	CASSTDRGRGGYTF
TRBJ2-7	12	TRBV6-5	CASSSGGYEQYF
TRBJ1-2	20	TRBV20-1	CSASRRSSRDRGVSNYGYTF
TRBJ2-5	17	TRBV28	CASSLGRGTSGQETQYF
TRBJ2-7	14	TRBV5-4	CASSFGGSGYEQYF
TRBJ2-7	12	TRBV6-6	CASSYGGGEQYF
TRBJ2-5	11	TRBV20-1	CSATYRGTQYF
TRBJ2-1	18	TRBV4-1	CASSLGKVLNRVDNEQFF
TRBJ1-5	18	TRBV11-1	CASSLPTGSGDSNQPQHF
TRBJ1-1	14	TRBV20-1	CSASIPVMNTEAFF
TRBJ1-1	14	TRBV6-6	CASSYSTGRVTAFF
TRBJ1-4	14	TRBV6-5	CASGRDSPNEKLFF
TRBJ2-3	13	TRBV28	CASSLRVTDTQYF
TRBJ1-1	12	TRBV7-2	CASSPPTVPAFF
TRBJ1-3	17	TRBV4-1	CASSREGVGGTGNTIYF
TRBJ2-1	18	TRBV7-9	CASSLGGSGRPLLNEQFF
TRBJ2-7	13	TRBV12-3/TRBV12-4	CASSFTPGHEQYF
TRBJ1-4	11	TRBV29-1	CSVAGNEKLFF
TRBJ2-2	16	TRBV7-2	CASSLPSGRNTGELFF
TRBJ1-1	14	TRBV6-5	CASSSTGMNTEAFF
TRBJ2-2	14	TRBV29-1	CSVVDRGSTGELFF